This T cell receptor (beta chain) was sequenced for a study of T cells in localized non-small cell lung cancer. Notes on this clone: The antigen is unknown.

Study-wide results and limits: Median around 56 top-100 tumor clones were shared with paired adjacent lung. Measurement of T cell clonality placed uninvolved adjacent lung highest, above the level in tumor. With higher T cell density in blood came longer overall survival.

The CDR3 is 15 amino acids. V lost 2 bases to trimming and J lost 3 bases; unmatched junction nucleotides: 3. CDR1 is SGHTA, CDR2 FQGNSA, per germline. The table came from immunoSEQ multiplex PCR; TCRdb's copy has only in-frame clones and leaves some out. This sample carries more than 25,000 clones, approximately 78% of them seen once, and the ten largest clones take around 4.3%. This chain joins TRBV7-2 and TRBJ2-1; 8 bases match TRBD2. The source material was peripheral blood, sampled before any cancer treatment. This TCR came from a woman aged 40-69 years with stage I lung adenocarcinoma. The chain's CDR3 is CASSLHSGIYNEQFF. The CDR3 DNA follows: TGTGCCAGCAGCTTACATAGCGGGATCTACAATGAGCAGTTCTTC.